This TCR beta chain was documented in a study of T cell responses to AZD1222 COVID-19 vaccine. Germline V gene data show CDR1 as MDHEN and CDR2 as SYDVKM. The CDR3 runs to 15 residues. After removal of 7 bases from V and 5 bases from J, the junction contained 9 bases not matched to a gene. The protocol was immunoSEQ multiplex PCR, while the TCRdb copy is restricted to in-frame clones and leaves out a portion. The table records 95,000 or so clones, approximately 91% of them present only once. Here the sequenced sample was peripheral blood, taken 28 days after the second AZD1222 dose. The V call is TRBV28, the J call TRBJ2-2; 8 bases are shared with TRBD2. This sequence was found in an adult who received the AZD1222 COVID-19 vaccine. CDR3 coding DNA: TGTGCCAGCAACCCCTCGGGGGGGAGTACCGGGGAGCTGTTTTTT. Translating gives CASNPSGGSTGELFF.